Described below is a single T cell receptor beta chain sequence and its context. Antigen unknown. The CDR3 is made up of 17 amino acids. Germline-derived CDR1 and CDR2 are DFQATT and SNEGSKA (reference sequence). TCRdb analysed the RT-PCR reads with MiXCR anew, one entry per CDR3 protein. This sample yields almost 600,000 distinct CDR3 sequences, of which around 13% are seen a single time; 11% belongs to the top ten. This record belongs to a study of response to subunit inactivated influenza vaccine. Study-level points and caveats: Every seasonal influenza vaccination brings in few new T cells, the authors suggested.

This receptor was identified in a man in his fifties or sixties who received an inactivated influenza vaccine. The chain joins TRBV20-1 to TRBJ2-5; D is possibly TRBD2 (7 bases). Sample: PBMCs from blood, taken roughly 13 days after vaccination. The CDR3 protein is CCARDPWRGRGFETQYF. In DNA, the CDR3 is TGCTGCGCTAGAGATCCTTGGCGGGGGCGAGGTTTCGAGACCCAGTACTTC.